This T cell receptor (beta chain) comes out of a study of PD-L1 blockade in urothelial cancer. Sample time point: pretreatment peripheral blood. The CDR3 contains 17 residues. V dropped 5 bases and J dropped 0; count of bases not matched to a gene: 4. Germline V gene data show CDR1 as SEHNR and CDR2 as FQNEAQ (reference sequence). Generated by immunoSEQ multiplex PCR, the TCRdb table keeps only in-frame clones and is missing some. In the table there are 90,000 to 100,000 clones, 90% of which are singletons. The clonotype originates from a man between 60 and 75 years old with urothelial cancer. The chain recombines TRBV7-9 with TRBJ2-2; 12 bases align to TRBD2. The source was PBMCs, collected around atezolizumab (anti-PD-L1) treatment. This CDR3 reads CASSPGLAGPNTGELFF. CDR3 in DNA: TGTGCCAGCAGCCCCGGACTAGCGGGACCGAACACCGGGGAGCTGTTTTTT.